The T cell receptor (beta chain) under discussion was sequenced for a study of blood T cell repertoires in COVID-19. Study-level information: Acute and convalescent COVID-19 samples came from the United States, Italy and Spain. Sample material is recorded as cDNA or gDNA derived from T cells, B-cell-depleted T cells, or PBMCs.

Method: immunoSEQ multiplex PCR; TCRdb's copy keeps in-frame clones and lacks some. The data hold fewer than 90,000 clones, with about 74% observed a single time. Germline V lookup: CDR1 LNHNV, CDR2 YYDKDF (reference sequence). V lost 8 bases, J lost 1 base, and 11 bases lay in between. The length of the CDR3 is 13 residues. This clonotype was sampled from a human donor in a cohort sampled during active COVID-19. The chain combines TRBV15 with TRBJ2-5, with D perhaps TRBD2 (6 bases). Source material: peripheral blood. The CDR3 is CATSGTAQETQYF. CDR3 sequence (DNA): TGTGCCACCTCCGGGACTGCCCAAGAGACCCAGTACTTC.